The 28 T cell receptor beta chains listed next were all sequenced from one sample in a study of cytomegalovirus exposure and HLA in healthy donors. PCR amplification relied on 60 Vbeta primers (plus 13 Jbeta primers). The table came from immunoSEQ multiplex PCR; TCRdb's copy has only in-frame clones and leaves some out. This sample has 60,000 to 70,000 clones, with just under 80% found just once. The sample taken for sequencing was PBMCs. These receptors all come from a woman in her twenties or thirties in good health and CMV-seronegative.

This chain links TRBV9 with TRBJ2-1; 16 nucleotides align to TRBD2. The CDR3 sequence is 21 residues long. CDR1 is SGDLS, CDR2 YYNGEE, per germline. Trimming cost V 4 bases and J 0 bases; bases outside gene matches: 13. The CDR3 sequence: CASSTGTSGRADSSSYNEQFF. The CDR3 bases are TGTGCCAGCAGCACCGGGACTAGCGGGAGGGCCGATAGTAGCTCCTACAATGAGCAGTTCTTC.

In its sample, this clone was seen a few times. Here the CDR3 reads CASSDGLAPGKLFF. CDR3 in DNA: TGTGCCAGCAGTGACGGATTAGCGCCTGGAAAACTGTTTTTT. The V and J genes are TRBV6-5 and TRBJ1-4; D is undetermined. CDR1 is MNHEY, CDR2 SVGAGI, per germline. The CDR3 length is 14 residues. V was clipped by 5 bases and J by 10 bases, with 17 bases between them.

This chain uses TRBV9 with TRBJ1-5; no definite D call. The CDR3 covers 14 residues. Trimming removed 7 bases from V and 1 base from J, with 12 bases in between. Germline-derived CDR1 and CDR2 are SGDLS and YYNGEE. The CDR3 nucleotides read TGTGCCAGCGGACTGACGGGGAGCAATCAGCCCCAGCATTTT. It encodes CASGLTGSNQPQHF.

The rearrangement uses TRBV12-5 and TRBJ1-2; 7 nucleotides line up with TRBD1. Losses at the gene ends were 1 base for V and 6 bases for J; bases not matched to a gene: 2. Germline V CDR1 and CDR2: LGHNT, FRNRAP. The CDR3 is made up of 13 amino acids. This CDR3 is CASGLADRNGYTF. Here the CDR3 DNA reads TGTGCTAGTGGTTTGGCGGACAGGAATGGCTACACCTTC.

The V call is TRBV5-4, the J call TRBJ1-6; a weak D match, TRBD1 (6 bases). The CDR3 consists of 14 residues. Per germline, CDR1 SGHNT and CDR2 YYREEE (reference sequence). V was clipped by 0 bases and J by 7 bases, with 8 bases between them. The DNA of the CDR3 is TGTGCCAGCAGCTTGGGGACAGTAAATTCACCCCTCCACTTT. It codes for CASSLGTVNSPLHF.

The CDR3 nucleotides read TGCGCCAGCAGCCAGATGGGGGGGAATCAGCCCCAGCATTTT. It codes for CASSQMGGNQPQHF. The V and J genes are TRBV4-3 and TRBJ1-5, with D perhaps TRBD1 (5 bases). Trimming took 3 bases from V and 4 from J, leaving 10 bases between them. Germline CDR1 reads LGHNA; CDR2 reads YSLEER. The CDR3 totals 14 residues.

This chain joins TRBV25-1 and TRBJ2-7; D not resolved. In germline, CDR1 is MGHDK, CDR2 SYGVNS. The CDR3 contains 14 residues. Trimming took 6 bases from V and 8 from J, leaving 20 bases between them. The chain's CDR3 is CASSGRRVGGQQYF. The CDR3 DNA is TGTGCCAGCAGCGGCCGGAGAGTAGGTGGCCAGCAGTACTTC.

The chain has TRBV19 and TRBJ1-4, with 10 positions matching TRBD1. Per the germline V gene, CDR1 is LNHDA and CDR2 is SQIVND (reference sequence). The CDR3 length is 14 residues. J lost 6 bases, V lost 7 bases, and 5 bases had no gene match. The CDR3 loop is CASKWTGGDEKLFF. The CDR3 region has the DNA TGTGCCAGTAAATGGACAGGGGGGGATGAAAAACTGTTTTTT.

The rearrangement uses TRBV28 and TRBJ1-5, with 7 bases fitting TRBD1. The V and J ends lost 4 bases and 6 bases, in that order; junction bases with no gene match: 9. Germline CDR1 and CDR2: MDHEN and SYDVKM. The CDR3 has 15 amino acids. The CDR3 region is CASSYPLGGGQPQHF. CDR3 bases: TGTGCCAGCAGTTACCCGTTAGGGGGCGGTCAGCCCCAGCATTTT.

The rearrangement joins TRBV13 to TRBJ1-1; D is possibly TRBD1 (5 bases). Germline V gene sequence: CDR1 PRHDT, CDR2 FYEKMQ (reference sequence). CDR3 length: 14 residues. Trimming shortened V by 4 bases and J by 7 bases, and 16 bases separated the two germline ends. CDR3 sequence: CASSWGRGGGEAFF. The CDR3 bases are TGTGCCAGCAGCTGGGGCCGGGGGGGTGGTGAAGCTTTCTTT.

The chain uses TRBV10-3 and TRBJ2-3, with 9 bases lining up with TRBD2. The V gene's germline CDR1 is ENHRY and CDR2 SYGVKD. This CDR3 comprises 19 residues. V was clipped by 4 bases and J by 0 bases; unmatched bases: 14. In DNA, the CDR3 is TGTGCCATCAGTGGGGCGGGGACTAGCCGTTCCCCTAGCACAGATACGCAGTATTTT. Amino acids: CAISGAGTSRSPSTDTQYF.

The chain has TRBV30 and TRBJ1-4; D unclear. Per the germline V gene, CDR1 is GTSNPN and CDR2 is SVGIG (reference sequence). Trimming pared 0 bases from V and 4 bases from J, leaving 9 bases between. The CDR3 sequence is 14 residues long. CDR3 in DNA: TGTGCCTGGAGTGTTTGGGAGGGTAATGAAAAACTGTTTTTT. This codes for CAWSVWEGNEKLFF.

The V call is TRBV4-1, the J call TRBJ1-6; D is perhaps TRBD1 (5 bases). Germline CDR1 reads MGHRA; CDR2 reads YSYEKL. The CDR3 sequence is 15 residues long. V was trimmed by 0 bases and J by 11 bases, leaving 14 bases between them. CDR3 in amino acids: CASSQEKTGRAPLHF. Written as DNA, the CDR3 is TGCGCCAGCAGCCAAGAAAAAACAGGCCGGGCACCCCTCCACTTT.

This chain links TRBV6-1 with TRBJ2-3; no clear D. Germline CDR1 and CDR2: MNHNS and SASEGT. The CDR3 contains 11 residues. V shed 8 bases and J shed 6 bases, with 9 bases lying between them. Here the CDR3 reads CASGPQDTQYF. The CDR3, as DNA: TGTGCCAGCGGCCCCCAGGATACGCAGTATTTT.

CDR3 protein: CASSWGQGGMNTEAFF. DNA of the CDR3: TGTGCCAGCAGCTGGGGACAGGGGGGAATGAACACTGAAGCTTTCTTT. The V and J genes are TRBV5-6 and TRBJ1-1; TRBD1 matches 11 bases. The CDR3 contains 16 residues. Germline loops: CDR1 SGHDT, CDR2 YYEEEE. V gave up 3 bases and J gave up 0 bases; unmatched junction bases: 4.

This rearrangement joins TRBV6-5 to TRBJ2-7; 11 bases agree with TRBD1. The CDR3 is 14 residues long. Germline V gene sequence: CDR1 MNHEY, CDR2 SVGAGI. Trimming took 1 base from V and 5 from J; bases not matched to a gene: 1. The CDR3 reads CASSYWGQGDEQYF. CDR3 DNA: TGTGCCAGCAGTTACTGGGGACAGGGGGACGAGCAGTACTTC.

V is TRBV18 and J is TRBJ2-2, with a tentative D call TRBD2 (6 bases). Looked up from germline, CDR1 is KGHSH and CDR2 is LQKENI. Trimming took 2 bases from V and 7 from J, leaving 17 bases between them. The CDR3 has 16 amino acids. The CDR3 coding sequence is TGTGCCAGCTCACCAGCGGGGAATGCTGTCAACGGGGAGCTGTTTTTT. Protein: CASSPAGNAVNGELFF. The full variable domain, with the rest looked up from reference TRBV18 and TRBJ2-2, is NAGVMQNPRHLVRRRGQEARLRCSPMKGHSHVYWYRQLPEEGLKFMVYLQKENIIDESGMPKERFSAEFPKEGPSILRIQQVVRGDSAAYFCASSPAGNAVNGELFFGEGSRLTVL.

The CDR3 bases are TGTGCCAGCAGTTTAAAACAGGGCCGCGACGGGGAGCTGTTTTTT. Its translation: CASSLKQGRDGELFF. The rearrangement joins TRBV27 to TRBJ2-2; possibly TRBD1 for D (6 bases). Germline V gives CDR1 MNHEY, CDR2 SMNVEV (reference sequence). The germline V and J ends were trimmed by 2 bases and 7 bases, with 14 bases remaining between them. CDR3 length equals 15 residues.

This rearrangement joins TRBV29-1 to TRBJ2-7; TRBD2 aligns across 12 bases. V dropped 7 bases and J dropped 1; count of bases not matched to a gene: 5. CDR1 and CDR2 (germline): SQVTM, ANQGSEA. The CDR3 spans 14 residues. CDR3 amino acids: CSGVTSGSSYEQYF. As DNA, the CDR3 is TGCAGCGGGGTGACTAGCGGGAGTTCCTACGAGCAGTACTTC.

The V and J genes are TRBV21-1 and TRBJ2-2; TRBD2 reflects the table's D call only, with no check against the DNA. TRBV21-1 is annotated as a pseudogene. The CDR3 is 13 residues long. The CDR3 loop reads CATFRTRPGELFF. CDR3 coding DNA: TGTGCCACCTTCCGGACTAGGCCCGGGGAGCTGTTTTTT.

This clone has a single count. The V and J genes are TRBV7-2 and TRBJ1-2, with D perhaps TRBD1 (5 bases). Trimming pared 1 base from V and 4 bases from J, leaving 13 bases between. The CDR3 runs 15 residues. Germline V lookup: CDR1 SGHTA, CDR2 FQGNSA. CDR3 DNA sequence: TGTGCCAGCAGCTTAGACGACAGAACTTTCTATGGCTACACCTTC. It translates to CASSLDDRTFYGYTF.

The chain joins TRBV14 to TRBJ1-1; TRBD1 aligns across 7 bases. The germline V gene has CDR1 SGHDN and CDR2 FVKESK. Germline trimming cut 1 base from V and 8 bases from J; bases unmatched to any gene: 4. The CDR3 sequence is 13 residues long. The CDR3 DNA reads TGTGCCAGCAGCCAAGTAGGGGGCCTAGAAGCTTTCTTT. Protein product: CASSQVGGLEAFF.

The chain combines TRBV4-2 with TRBJ2-7, with D possibly matching TRBD1 (5 bases). Germline CDR1 LGHNA, CDR2 YNFKEQ. The CDR3 loop spans 15 amino acids. V was trimmed by 0 bases and J by 4 bases, leaving 13 bases between them. The CDR3 sequence is CASSQDVGQGYEQYF. CDR3 DNA: TGTGCCAGCAGCCAAGATGTTGGACAAGGTTACGAGCAGTACTTC.

The V and J genes are TRBV11-3 and TRBJ2-1; D is possibly TRBD2 (5 bases). In germline, CDR1 is SGHNT, CDR2 YENEEA. The germline V and J ends were trimmed by 8 bases and 8 bases, with 22 bases remaining between them. The CDR3 has 15 amino acids. The CDR3 sequence: CASAPGQREGDEQFF. CDR3 DNA sequence: TGTGCCAGCGCCCCCGGCCAGCGAGAGGGAGATGAGCAGTTCTTC.

The V and J genes are TRBV6-1 and TRBJ2-7; 8 nucleotides align to TRBD1. In germline, CDR1 is MNHNS, CDR2 SASEGT. The CDR3 loop spans 15 amino acids. The ends lost 6 bases at V and 2 bases at J; junction bases unmatched: 9. CDR3 region: CASSLGQDTAYEQYF. The CDR3 nucleotides read TGTGCCAGCAGCCTGGGACAGGATACAGCCTACGAGCAGTACTTC.

The chain links TRBV30 to TRBJ2-5, with 11 bases that match TRBD2. Germline-derived CDR1 and CDR2 are GTSNPN and SVGIG (reference sequence). The trim removed 0 bases at V and 2 bases at J, leaving 2 bases unmatched. The CDR3 length is 15 residues. CDR3: CAWSVTSGIQETQYF. CDR3 bases: TGTGCCTGGAGTGTGACTAGCGGGATACAAGAGACCCAGTACTTC.

The CDR3 nucleotides read TGTGCCAGCAGCTTATCCAAGGGGATGAACACTGAAGCTTTCTTT. It codes for CASSLSKGMNTEAFF. The gene calls are TRBV7-9 and TRBJ1-1; the D gene is possibly TRBD1 (5 bases). Germline assignment: CDR1 SEHNR and CDR2 FQNEAQ (reference sequence). This CDR3 has 15 amino acids. Trimming cost V 2 bases and J 0 bases, with 10 bases left between them. The full variable domain, with the rest looked up from reference TRBV7-9 and TRBJ1-1, is DTGVSQNPRHKITKRGQNVTFRCDPISEHNRLYWYRQTLGQGPEFLTYFQNEAQLEKSRLLSDRFSAERPKGSFSTLEIQRTEQGDSAMYLCASSLSKGMNTEAFFGQGTRLTVV.

This chain uses TRBV9 with TRBJ1-1, with a weak D call TRBD1 (5 bases). Looked up from germline, CDR1 is SGDLS and CDR2 is YYNGEE. This CDR3 contains 13 residues. Deletions cut 3 bases from V and 1 base from J, with 7 bases between. The CDR3: CASSATGNTEAFF. The CDR3 coding sequence is TGTGCCAGCAGCGCTACAGGGAACACTGAAGCTTTCTTT.